This entry lists 10 T cell receptor beta chains sequenced from one sample in a study of Graves' ophthalmopathy and Graves' hyperthyroidism. RNA transcripts yielded amplified TCR beta CDR3 regions. HTBI primers served in a first-round RT-PCR, which a second-round multiplex PCR followed. MiXCR, run by TCRdb on the multiplex PCR reads, gives a single entry per CDR3 protein. The sample holds some 520,000 distinct CDR3 sequences; around 15% are singletons and the top ten take roughly 10%. Sequencing was done on a sample of blood. These receptors originate from a woman aged 25 to 39 with Graves' ophthalmopathy.

The table lists this clonotype with many counts. This chain connects TRBV12-3 or TRBV12-4 to TRBJ1-1, with D tentatively TRBD1 (6 bases). The V and J ends lost 3 bases and 8 bases respectively, with 10 bases between them. The CDR3 is 12 amino acids. In nucleotides, the CDR3 is TGTGCCAGCAGTTTCCGGGGGCGGGAAGCTTTCTTT. This codes for CASSFRGREAFF.

The V and J genes are TRBV12-3 or TRBV12-4 and TRBJ2-2, with D possibly being TRBD2 (5 bases). The CDR3 contains 15 residues. The V and J ends lost 5 bases and 5 bases respectively, with 15 bases between them. The CDR3 DNA reads TGTGCCAGCAGTCACACTGGCCCGGGAACCGGGGAGCTGTTTTTT. Its translation: CASSHTGPGTGELFF.

This clonotype showed up many times. The chain carries TRBV14 and TRBJ1-5; D remains ambiguous. Germline V gene data show CDR1 as SGHDN and CDR2 as FVKESK. There are 14 residues in the CDR3. V was shortened by 0 bases and J by 11 bases, with 14 bases between the two germline ends. The CDR3 spells CASSQDPGNNTQHF. The CDR3 region has the DNA TGTGCCAGCAGCCAAGATCCGGGGAACAATACCCAGCATTTT.

In this sample, this clonotype turned up many times. The chain combines TRBV5-1 with TRBJ2-7, with 7 bases that match TRBD1. The CDR3 runs 15 residues. CDR1 is SGHRS, CDR2 YFSETQ, per germline. V gave up 1 base and J gave up 3 bases; unmatched junction bases: 7. The CDR3 sequence: CASSLRQGPFYEQYF. The DNA of the CDR3 is TGCGCCAGCAGCTTGAGACAGGGCCCCTTCTACGAGCAGTACTTC. The variable domain in full, completed from reference TRBV5-1 and TRBJ2-7, reads KAGVTQTPRYLIKTRGQQVTLSCSPISGHRSVSWYQQTPGQGLQFLFEYFSETQRNKGNFPGRFSGRQFSNSRSEMNVSTLELGDSALYLCASSLRQGPFYEQYFGPGTRLTVT.

This clonotype was seen more than once but under ten times. The J gene is TRBJ1-1, the V gene TRBV20-1; 8 nucleotides align to TRBD1. The CDR3 spans 13 residues. Trimming at V came to 6 bases and at J to 1 base, leaving 4 bases not matched to a gene. Germline V gene sequence: CDR1 DFQATT, CDR2 SNEGSKA (reference sequence). CDR3 nucleotide sequence: TGCAGTGCCAACAGGGGGAAGAACACTGAAGCTTTCTTT. Amino acids: CSANRGKNTEAFF.

V usage is TRBV7-2 and J usage is TRBJ1-1, with D possibly TRBD1 on 5 matching bases. The CDR3 sequence is 15 residues long. V was clipped by 5 bases and J by 8 bases, with 21 bases between them. Germline assignment: CDR1 SGHTA and CDR2 FQGNSA. DNA for the CDR3: TGTGCCAGCAGCCCCTACCTCACCGGTGGGGGAGAAGCTTTCTTT. As protein: CASSPYLTGGGEAFF.

This clonotype was counted ten times or more. V and J are TRBV9 and TRBJ1-3, with 7 positions matching TRBD1. The CDR3 length is 17 residues. Germline CDR1 reads SGDLS; CDR2 reads YYNGEE. V shed 2 bases, J shed 0 bases, and the junction held 8 bases outside the gene matches. The CDR3 region is CASSVSGTENSGNTIYF. The CDR3 nucleotides are TGTGCCAGCAGCGTTTCCGGGACAGAGAACTCTGGAAACACCATATATTTT.

This clonotype has ten or more counts. This chain joins TRBV5-1 and TRBJ1-1; no reliable D call. The CDR3 totals 14 residues. The germline CDR1 and CDR2 sequences are SGHRS and YFSETQ. V lost 2 bases and J 0 bases, leaving 8 bases between the germline ends. The CDR3 sequence is CASSFFGLNTEAFF. The CDR3 coding sequence is TGCGCCAGCAGCTTCTTCGGCCTGAACACTGAAGCTTTCTTT.

This clonotype was seen at least ten times. The rearrangement uses TRBV12-3 or TRBV12-4 and TRBJ2-7; TRBD1 aligns across 8 bases. V lost 3 bases to trimming and J lost 3 bases; unmatched junction nucleotides: 7. The CDR3 is made up of 15 amino acids. The CDR3 reads CASSLGQGARYEQYF. The CDR3, as DNA: TGTGCCAGCAGTTTGGGGCAGGGGGCGCGCTACGAGCAGTACTTC.

A note on this clonotype: This could be a read error, since a much larger clone is one nucleotide away. The J gene is TRBJ2-2, the V gene TRBV27; possible D gene TRBD1, 6 bases. Germline V gene sequence: CDR1 MNHEY, CDR2 SMNVEV (reference sequence). This CDR3 contains 14 residues. The CDR3 sequence is CASSLAGVTGELLF. The CDR3 DNA reads TGTGCCAGCAGTTTAGCAGGGGTCACCGGGGAGCTGTTGTTT.